The subject of this entry is one T cell receptor (beta chain). No antigen is known for it. The sample belongs to a study of CD8 T cells in ankylosing spondylitis. The CDR3 spans 13 residues. CDR1 and CDR2 (germline): MNHEY, SMNVEV (reference sequence). Quantitative 5'-RACE with molecular barcodes was used to make the TCR beta libraries. TCRdb redid the calling of the 5' RACE reads with MiXCR, one entry per CDR3 protein. Of hundreds of thousands of distinct CDR3 sequences detected, around 26% appear once; the ten largest clones hold 0.89%. General study results and limits: A TCR beta motif of fewer than ten highly homologous variants seemed to mark ankylosing spondylitis blood. Disease-linked clones reportedly showed significant enrichment in matched ankylosing spondylitis synovial fluid.

The sequencing sample was made of blood, either unsorted or a sorted T cell fraction (not recorded which). The chain employs TRBV27 and TRBJ1-1, with 8 bases matching TRBD1. The TCR originated in a male donor with ankylosing spondylitis. In nucleotides, the CDR3 is TGTGCTTCCAAAGCGCAGGGGGCCACTGAAGCTTTCTTT. Its translation is CASKAQGATEAFF.